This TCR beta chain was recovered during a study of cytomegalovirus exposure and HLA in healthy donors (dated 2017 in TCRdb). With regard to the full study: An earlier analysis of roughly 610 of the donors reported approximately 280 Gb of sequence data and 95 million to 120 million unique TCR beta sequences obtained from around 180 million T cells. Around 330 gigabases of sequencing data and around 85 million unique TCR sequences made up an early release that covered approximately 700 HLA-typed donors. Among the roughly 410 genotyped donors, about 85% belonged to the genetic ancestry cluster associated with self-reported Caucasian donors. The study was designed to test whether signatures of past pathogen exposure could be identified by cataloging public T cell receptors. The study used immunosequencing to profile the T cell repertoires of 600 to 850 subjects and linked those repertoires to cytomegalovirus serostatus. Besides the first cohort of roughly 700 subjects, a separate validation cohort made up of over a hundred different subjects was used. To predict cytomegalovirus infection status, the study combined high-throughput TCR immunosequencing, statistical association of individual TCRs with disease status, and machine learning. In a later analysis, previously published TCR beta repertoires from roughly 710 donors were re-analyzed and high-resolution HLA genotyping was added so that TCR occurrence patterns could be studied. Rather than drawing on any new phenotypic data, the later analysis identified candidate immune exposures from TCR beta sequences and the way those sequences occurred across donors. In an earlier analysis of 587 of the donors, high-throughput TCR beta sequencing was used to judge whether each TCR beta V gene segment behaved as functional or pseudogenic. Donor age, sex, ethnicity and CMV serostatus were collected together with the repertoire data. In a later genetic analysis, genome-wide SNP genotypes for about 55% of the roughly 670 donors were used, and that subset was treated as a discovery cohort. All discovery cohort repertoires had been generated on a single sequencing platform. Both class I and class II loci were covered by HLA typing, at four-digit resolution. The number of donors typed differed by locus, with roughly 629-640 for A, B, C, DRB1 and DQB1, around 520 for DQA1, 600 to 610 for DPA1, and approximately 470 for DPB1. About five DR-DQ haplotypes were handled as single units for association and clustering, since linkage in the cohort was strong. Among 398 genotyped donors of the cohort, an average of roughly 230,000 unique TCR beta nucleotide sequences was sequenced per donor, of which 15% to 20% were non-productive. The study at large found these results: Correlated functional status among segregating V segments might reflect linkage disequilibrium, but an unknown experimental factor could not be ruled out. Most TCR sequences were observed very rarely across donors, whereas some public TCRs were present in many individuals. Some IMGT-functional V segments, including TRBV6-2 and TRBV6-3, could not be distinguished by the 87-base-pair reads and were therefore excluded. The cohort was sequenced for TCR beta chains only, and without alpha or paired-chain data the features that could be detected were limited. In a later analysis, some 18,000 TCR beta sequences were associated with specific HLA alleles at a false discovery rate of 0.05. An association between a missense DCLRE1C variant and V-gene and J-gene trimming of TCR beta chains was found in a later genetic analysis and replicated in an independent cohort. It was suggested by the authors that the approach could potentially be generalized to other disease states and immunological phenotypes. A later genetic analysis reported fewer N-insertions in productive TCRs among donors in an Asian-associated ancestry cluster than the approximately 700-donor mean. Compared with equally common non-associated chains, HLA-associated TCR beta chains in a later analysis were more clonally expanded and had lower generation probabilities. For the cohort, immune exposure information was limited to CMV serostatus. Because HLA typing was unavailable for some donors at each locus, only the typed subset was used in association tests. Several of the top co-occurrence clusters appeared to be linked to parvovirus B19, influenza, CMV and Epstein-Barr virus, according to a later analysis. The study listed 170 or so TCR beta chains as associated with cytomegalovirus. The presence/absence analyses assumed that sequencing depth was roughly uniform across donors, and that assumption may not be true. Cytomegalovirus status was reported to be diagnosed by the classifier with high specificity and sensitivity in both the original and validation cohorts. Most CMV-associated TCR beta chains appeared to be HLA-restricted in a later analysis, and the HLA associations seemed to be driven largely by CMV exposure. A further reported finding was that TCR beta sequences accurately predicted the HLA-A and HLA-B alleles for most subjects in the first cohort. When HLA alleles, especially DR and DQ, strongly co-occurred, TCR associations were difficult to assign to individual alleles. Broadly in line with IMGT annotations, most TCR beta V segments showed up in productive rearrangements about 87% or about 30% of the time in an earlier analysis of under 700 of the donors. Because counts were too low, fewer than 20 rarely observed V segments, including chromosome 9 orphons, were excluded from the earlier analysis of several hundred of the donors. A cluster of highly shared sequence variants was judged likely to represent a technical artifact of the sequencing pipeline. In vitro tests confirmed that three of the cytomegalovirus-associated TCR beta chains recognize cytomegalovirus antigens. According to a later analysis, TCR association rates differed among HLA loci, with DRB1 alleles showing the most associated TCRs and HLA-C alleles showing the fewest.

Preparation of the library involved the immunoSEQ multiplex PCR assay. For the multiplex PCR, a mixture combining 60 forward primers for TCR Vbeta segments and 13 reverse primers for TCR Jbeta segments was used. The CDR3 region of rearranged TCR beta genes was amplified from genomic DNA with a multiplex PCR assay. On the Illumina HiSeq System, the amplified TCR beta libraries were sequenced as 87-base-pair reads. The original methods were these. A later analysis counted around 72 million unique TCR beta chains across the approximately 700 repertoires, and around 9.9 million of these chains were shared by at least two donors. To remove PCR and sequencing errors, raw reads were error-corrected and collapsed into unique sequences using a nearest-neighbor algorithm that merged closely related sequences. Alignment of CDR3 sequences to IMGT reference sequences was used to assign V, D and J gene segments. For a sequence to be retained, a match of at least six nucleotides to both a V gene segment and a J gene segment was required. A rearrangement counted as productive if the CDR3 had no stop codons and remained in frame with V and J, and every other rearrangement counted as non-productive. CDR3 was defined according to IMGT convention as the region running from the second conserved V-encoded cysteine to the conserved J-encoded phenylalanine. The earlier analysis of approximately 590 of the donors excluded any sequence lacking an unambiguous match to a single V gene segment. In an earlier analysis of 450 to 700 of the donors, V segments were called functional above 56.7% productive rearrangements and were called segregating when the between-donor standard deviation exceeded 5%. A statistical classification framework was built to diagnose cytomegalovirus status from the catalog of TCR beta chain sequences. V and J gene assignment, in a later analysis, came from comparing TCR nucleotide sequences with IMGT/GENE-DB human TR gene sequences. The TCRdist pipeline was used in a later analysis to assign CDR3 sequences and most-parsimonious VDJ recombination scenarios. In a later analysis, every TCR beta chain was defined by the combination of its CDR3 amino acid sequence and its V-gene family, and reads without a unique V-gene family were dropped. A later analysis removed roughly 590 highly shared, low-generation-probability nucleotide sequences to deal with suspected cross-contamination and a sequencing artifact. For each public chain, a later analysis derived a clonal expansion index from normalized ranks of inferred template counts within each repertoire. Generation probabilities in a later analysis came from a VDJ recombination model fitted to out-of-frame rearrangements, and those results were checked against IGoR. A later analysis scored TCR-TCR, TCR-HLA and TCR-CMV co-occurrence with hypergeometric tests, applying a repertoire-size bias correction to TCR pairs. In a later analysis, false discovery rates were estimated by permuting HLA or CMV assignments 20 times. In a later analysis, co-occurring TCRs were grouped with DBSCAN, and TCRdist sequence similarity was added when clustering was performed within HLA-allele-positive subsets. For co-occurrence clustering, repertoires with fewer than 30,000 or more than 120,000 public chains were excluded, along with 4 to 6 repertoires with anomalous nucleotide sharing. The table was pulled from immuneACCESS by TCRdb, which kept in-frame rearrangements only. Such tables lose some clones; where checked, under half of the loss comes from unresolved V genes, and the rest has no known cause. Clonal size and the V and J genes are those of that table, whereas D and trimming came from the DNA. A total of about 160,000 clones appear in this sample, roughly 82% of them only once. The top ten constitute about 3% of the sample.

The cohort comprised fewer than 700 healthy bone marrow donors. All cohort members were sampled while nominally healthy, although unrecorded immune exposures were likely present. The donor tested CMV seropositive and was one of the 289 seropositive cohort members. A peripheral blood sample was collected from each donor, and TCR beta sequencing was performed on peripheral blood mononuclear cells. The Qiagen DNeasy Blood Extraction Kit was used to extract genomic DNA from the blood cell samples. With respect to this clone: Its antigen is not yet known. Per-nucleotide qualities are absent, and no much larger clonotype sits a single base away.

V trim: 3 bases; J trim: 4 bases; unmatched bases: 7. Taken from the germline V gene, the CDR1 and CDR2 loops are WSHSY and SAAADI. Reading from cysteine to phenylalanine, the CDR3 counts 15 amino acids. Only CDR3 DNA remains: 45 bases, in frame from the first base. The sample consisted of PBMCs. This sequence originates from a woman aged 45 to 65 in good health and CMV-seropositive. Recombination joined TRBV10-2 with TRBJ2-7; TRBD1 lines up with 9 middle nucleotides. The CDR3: CASSDTGQGTYEQYF. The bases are TGCGCCAGCAGTGATACGGGACAGGGTACGTACGAGCAGTACTTC.